Sequencing of this T cell receptor (beta chain) was carried out in a study of PD-1 blockade in classical Hodgkin lymphoma. Study observations and caveats: CD4+ TCR diversity, unlike CD8+, climbed significantly by C4D1.

Regarding this clone: Antigen specificity is unknown.

In every patient, relapse followed autologous stem cell transplantation, while exposure to brentuximab vedotin differed. Libraries were prepared by immunoSEQ multiplex PCR; TCRdb keeps only in-frame clonotypes and omits some of them. Of around 99,000 clones in the sample, about four fifths were seen once. The clonotype was recovered from a human donor with classical Hodgkin lymphoma. The source was peripheral blood mononuclear cells (PBMCs), collected before the second cycle of nivolumab.

In DNA, the CDR3 is TGTGCCAGCAGCAGTAGCGGGAGGAGCTCCTACGAGCAGTACTTC. Translating it yields CASSSSGRSSYEQYF. V and J are TRBV5-6 and TRBJ2-7, with 10 bases lining up with TRBD2. This CDR3 has 15 amino acids. Germline V gene lookup returns CDR1 SGHDT and CDR2 YYEEEE. The V gene end was trimmed by 4 bases and the J gene end by 0 bases; junction bases not matched to a gene: 4.